The clone carrying this TCR beta chain was seen ten or more times. TCR alpha and beta CDR3 regions were amplified from RNA using iRepertoire nested multiplex PCR. Each CDR3 protein is one row after TCRdb ran MiXCR on the multiplex PCR reads. Of some 130,000 distinct CDR3 sequences in the sample, under 25% were seen once. This sample was included in a study of glioma-infiltrating T cells. V was clipped by 4 bases and J by 1 base, with 15 bases between them. Germline CDR1 reads MNHEY; CDR2 reads SMNVEV (reference sequence). The CDR3 is made up of 16 amino acids. The sample comprised glioma tissue, nonneoplastic brain tissue, or PBMCs (not recorded which). The chain carries TRBV27 and TRBJ2-3, with a tentative D call TRBD2 (5 bases). This clonotype originated in a human donor with low-grade glioma or glioblastoma, undergoing nonglioma brain surgery, or in good health (not recorded which). The CDR3 bases are TGTGCCAGCAGTTCCCCTAGCAGCCCTCGCACAGATACGCAGTATTTT. Translated: CASSSPSSPRTDTQYF.